These 9 T cell receptor beta chains share one sample of origin, sequenced in a study of radiotherapy plus CTLA-4 blockade in lung cancer. The method was immunoSEQ multiplex PCR; TCRdb's version includes in-frame clones alone and lacks a portion of them. The sample records 9,500 to 15,000 clones, under 90% being singletons. The material sequenced was peripheral blood, taken from a patient treated with radiotherapy plus ipilimumab. The source is a human donor with non-small cell lung cancer that progressed on radiotherapy plus ipilimumab.

J is TRBJ1-3 and V is TRBV6-4, with D perhaps TRBD1 (5 bases). The V and J ends lost 9 bases and 0 bases respectively, with 12 bases between them. This CDR3 has 14 residues. CDR1 is MRHNA, CDR2 SNTAGT, per germline. The CDR3 sequence is CARGGKRSGNTIYF. The CDR3 DNA follows: TGTGCCAGGGGGGGGAAGCGCTCTGGAAACACCATATATTTT.

The rearrangement links TRBV11-2 to TRBJ2-3; 11 nucleotides match TRBD2. The V segment lost 5 bases and the J segment 6 bases; nucleotides outside the gene matches: 10. The CDR3 runs to 16 residues. Germline assignment: CDR1 SGHAT and CDR2 FQNNGV. The CDR3, as DNA: TGTGCCAGCAGCCTGCGTAGCGGGGGGGCCTTCGATACGCAGTATTTT. Protein sequence: CASSLRSGGAFDTQYF.

The chain has TRBV27 and TRBJ2-5, with D perhaps matching TRBD1 or TRBD2 (5 bases each). This CDR3 has 16 residues. V was shortened by 7 bases and J by 2 bases, with 20 bases between the two germline ends. Germline V CDR1 and CDR2: MNHEY, SMNVEV (reference sequence). CDR3 residues: CASTQPGLGVQETQYF. The CDR3 DNA reads TGTGCCAGCACTCAACCCGGGCTGGGGGTTCAAGAGACCCAGTACTTC.

The CDR3 is CASSLGLAFNEQFF. The CDR3, as DNA: TGTGCCAGCAGCTTAGGGCTAGCGTTTAATGAGCAGTTCTTC. This rearrangement joins TRBV7-8 to TRBJ2-1; possible D gene TRBD2, 6 bases. Looked up from germline, CDR1 is SGHVS and CDR2 is FQNEAQ. V lost 1 base and J lost 7, with 11 bases in between. The CDR3 is made up of 14 amino acids.

This chain links TRBV14 with TRBJ1-2; D unclear. V was pared by 3 bases and J by 6 bases, with 8 bases between. The germline V gene encodes CDR1 SGHDN and CDR2 FVKESK. CDR3 length: 12 amino acids. The CDR3 loop reads CASSQVEDGYTF. In DNA form, the CDR3 reads TGTGCCAGCAGCCAGGTAGAGGATGGCTACACCTTC. The full variable domain, with the rest looked up from reference TRBV14 and TRBJ1-2, is EAGVTQFPSHSVIEKGQTVTLRCDPISGHDNLYWYRRVMGKEIKFLLHFVKESKQDESGMPNNRFLAERTGGTYSTLKVQPAELEDSGVYFCASSQVEDGYTFGSGTRLTVV.

The chain carries TRBV6-1 and TRBJ2-1, with 10 bases lining up with TRBD2. CDR1 and CDR2 (germline): MNHNS, SASEGT. CDR3 size: 17 residues. V lost 3 bases and J lost 7; bases outside the gene matches: 12. CDR3 sequence: CASSEFQGSGGSNEQFF. CDR3 DNA: TGTGCCAGCAGTGAGTTCCAAGGTAGCGGGGGGAGTAATGAGCAGTTCTTC.

This clone was observed a single time. The rearrangement uses TRBV6-5 and TRBJ2-1, with TRBD1 identical over 8 bases. Looked up from germline, CDR1 is MNHEY and CDR2 is SVGAGI. This CDR3 is 15 amino acids long. After removal of 6 bases from V and 5 bases from J, the junction contained 9 bases not matched to a gene. The CDR3 is CASRPSTGANNEQFF. As DNA, the CDR3 is TGTGCCAGCAGACCATCGACAGGGGCTAACAATGAGCAGTTCTTC.

This chain links TRBV19 with TRBJ1-1; D perhaps matches TRBD1 (6 bases). This CDR3 contains 16 residues. V dropped 1 base and J dropped 1 base, with 13 bases sitting between them. Germline CDR1 reads LNHDA; CDR2 reads SQIVND (reference sequence). The CDR3 loop is CASSIVGRGRNTEAFF. CDR3 in DNA: TGTGCCAGTAGTATAGTGGGCAGGGGAAGGAACACTGAAGCTTTCTTT.

The chain couples TRBV21-1 to TRBJ2-3; no check of the table's D call, TRBD1, against the DNA was made. TRBV21-1 is classified as a pseudogene. This CDR3 has 13 amino acids. The DNA for the CDR3 is TGTGCCAGCTCTTCCCCCAGGGCAGATACGCAGTATTTT. This translates into CASSSPRADTQYF.